The entry that follows covers one T cell receptor beta chain sequence. Only in-frame clones appear in the TCRdb table, and some are missing; sequencing was by immunoSEQ multiplex PCR. The table includes 740,000 or so clones, 73% detected once. The sample belongs to a study of shared clonotypes between healthy human individuals. This sequence was found in a young woman in good health. Sample: memory CD4+ T cells sorted from blood. This sample's subset: CD45RA-negative fraction.

The CDR3 sequence: CASSQVVGQGPYEQYF. CDR3 DNA: TGTGCCAGCAGCCAAGTTGTAGGACAGGGGCCCTACGAGCAGTACTTC. V and J are TRBV14 and TRBJ2-7; TRBD1 aligns across 9 bases. Germline values: CDR1 SGHDN, CDR2 FVKESK. V was pared by 1 base and J by 2 bases, with 6 bases of the junction left unmatched. The CDR3 runs 16 residues.